The sequence of this T cell receptor (beta chain) was determined in a study of cytomegalovirus exposure and HLA in healthy donors. The PCR contained 60 Vbeta and 13 Jbeta primers. Using immunoSEQ multiplex PCR, the repertoire was profiled, and TCRdb retains in-frame clones only, with some absent. This sample has about 69,000 clones, with around 66% found just once. The source is a male donor in good health and CMV-seropositive. The specimen was PBMCs.

CDR3 region: CASSPALETANEKLFF. The DNA for the CDR3 is TGTGCCAGCTCACCCGCCCTTGAGACAGCTAATGAAAAACTGTTTTTT. The chain employs TRBV18 and TRBJ1-4; a weak D match, TRBD1 (5 bases). Per germline, CDR1 KGHSH and CDR2 LQKENI. The ends were cut back, 3 bases at V and 3 bases at J, with 14 bases in the middle. The CDR3 is made up of 16 amino acids.